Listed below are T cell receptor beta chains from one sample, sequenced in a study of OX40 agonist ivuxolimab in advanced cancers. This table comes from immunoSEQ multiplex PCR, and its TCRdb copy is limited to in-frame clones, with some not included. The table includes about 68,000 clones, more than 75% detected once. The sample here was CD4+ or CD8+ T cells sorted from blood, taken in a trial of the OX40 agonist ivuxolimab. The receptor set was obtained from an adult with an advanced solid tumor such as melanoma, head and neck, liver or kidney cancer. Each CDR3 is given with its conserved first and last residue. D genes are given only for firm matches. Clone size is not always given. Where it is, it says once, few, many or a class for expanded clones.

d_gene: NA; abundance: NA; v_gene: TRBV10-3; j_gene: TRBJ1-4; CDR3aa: CAIGEVGATGEKLFF; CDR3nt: TGTGCCATCGGTGAGGTTGGGGCTACGGGGGAAAAACTGTTTTTT
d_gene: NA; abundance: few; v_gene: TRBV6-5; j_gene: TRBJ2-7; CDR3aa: CASSYSIGVEQYF; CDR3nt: TGTGCCAGCAGTTACTCTATTGGGGTTGAGCAGTACTTC
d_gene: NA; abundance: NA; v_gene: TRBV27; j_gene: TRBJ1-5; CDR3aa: CASSPSWHGNQPQHF; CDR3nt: TGTGCCAGCAGCCCAAGCTGGCACGGCAATCAGCCCCAGCATTTT
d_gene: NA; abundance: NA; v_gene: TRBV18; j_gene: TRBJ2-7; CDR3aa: CASSPLDNYEQYF; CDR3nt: TGTGCCAGCTCACCACTTGACAACTACGAGCAGTACTTC
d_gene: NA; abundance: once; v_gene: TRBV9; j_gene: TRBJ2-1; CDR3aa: CASSLRQGYNEQFF; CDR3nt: TGTGCCAGCAGCCTTAGACAAGGGTACAATGAGCAGTTCTTC
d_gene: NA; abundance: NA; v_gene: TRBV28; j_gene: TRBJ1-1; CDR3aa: CASTDLLLDTEAFF; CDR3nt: TGTGCCAGCACCGACCTGTTATTGGACACTGAAGCTTTCTTT
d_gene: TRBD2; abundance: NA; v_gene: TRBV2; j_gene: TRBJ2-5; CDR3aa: CASSRTSESETQYF; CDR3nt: TGTGCCAGCAGCCGGACTAGCGAGTCAGAGACCCAGTACTTC
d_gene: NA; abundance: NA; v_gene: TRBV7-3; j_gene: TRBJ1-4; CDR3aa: CASSLVAGPGEKLFF; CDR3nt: TGTGCCAGCAGCTTAGTGGCAGGTCCGGGGGAAAAACTGTTTTTT
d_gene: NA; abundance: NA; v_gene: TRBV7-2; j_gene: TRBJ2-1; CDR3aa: CASSWGAGLSNEQFF; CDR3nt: TGTGCCAGCAGCTGGGGGGCAGGGCTGAGCAATGAGCAGTTCTTC
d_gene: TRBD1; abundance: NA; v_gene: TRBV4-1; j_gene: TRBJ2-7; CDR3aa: CASSQDHRGFSYEQYF; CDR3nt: TGCGCCAGCAGCCAAGATCACAGGGGCTTTTCCTACGAGCAGTACTTC
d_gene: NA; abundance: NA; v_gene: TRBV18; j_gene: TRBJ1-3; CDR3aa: CASSSLGGTGNTIYF; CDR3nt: TGTGCCAGCTCATCCCTCGGCGGTACTGGAAACACCATATATTTT
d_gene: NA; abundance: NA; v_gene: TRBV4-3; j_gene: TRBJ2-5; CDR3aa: CASSHVTGREETQYF; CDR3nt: TGCGCCAGCAGCCACGTAACAGGGAGGGAAGAGACCCAGTACTTC
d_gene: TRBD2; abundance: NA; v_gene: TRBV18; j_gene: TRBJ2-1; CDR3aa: CASSPPLLAGGSNEQFF; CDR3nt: TGTGCCAGCTCACCACCGTTACTAGCGGGGGGTTCAAATGAGCAGTTCTTC
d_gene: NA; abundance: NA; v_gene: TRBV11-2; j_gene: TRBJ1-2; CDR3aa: CASSKAGGQGRHYGYTF; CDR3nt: TGTGCCAGCAGCAAGGCGGGGGGTCAGGGGAGGCACTATGGCTACACCTTC
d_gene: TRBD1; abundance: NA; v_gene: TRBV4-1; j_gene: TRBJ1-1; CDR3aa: CASLPDPGTASRSAFF; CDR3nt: TGCGCCAGCCTTCCTGACCCCGGGACAGCGAGTAGATCAGCTTTCTTT
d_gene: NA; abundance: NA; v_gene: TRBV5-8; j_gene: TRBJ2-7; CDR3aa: CASSLGGLKYEQYF; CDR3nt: TGTGCCAGCAGCTTGGGGGGGCTAAAGTACGAGCAGTACTTC
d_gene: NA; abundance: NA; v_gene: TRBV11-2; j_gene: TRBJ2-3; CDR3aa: CASSLGPSTDTQYF; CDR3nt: TGTGCCAGCAGCTTAGGCCCCAGCACAGATACGCAGTATTTT
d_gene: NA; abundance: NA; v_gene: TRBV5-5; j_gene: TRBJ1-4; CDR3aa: CASSQQGMGEKLFF; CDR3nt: TGTGCCAGCAGCCAACAGGGAATGGGTGAAAAACTGTTTTTT
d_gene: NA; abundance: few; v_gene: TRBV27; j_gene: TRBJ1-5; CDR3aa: CASSSPDQPQHF; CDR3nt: TGTGCCAGCAGTTCCCCCGATCAGCCCCAGCATTTT
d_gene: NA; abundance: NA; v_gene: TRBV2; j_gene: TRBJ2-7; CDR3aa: CASTWTIAYEQYF; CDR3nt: TGTGCCAGCACCTGGACAATTGCCTACGAGCAGTACTTC
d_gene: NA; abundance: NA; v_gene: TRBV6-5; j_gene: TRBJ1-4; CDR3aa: CASSYGAGNEKLFF; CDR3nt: TGTGCCAGCAGTTACGGGGCTGGAAATGAAAAACTGTTTTTT
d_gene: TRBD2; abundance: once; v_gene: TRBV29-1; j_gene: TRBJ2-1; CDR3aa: CSVYSGGSSYNEQFF; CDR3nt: TGCAGCGTTTATAGCGGGGGGAGCTCCTACAATGAGCAGTTCTTC
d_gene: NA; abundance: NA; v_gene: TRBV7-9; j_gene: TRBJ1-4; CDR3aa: CASIVQGTEKLFF; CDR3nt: TGTGCCAGCATCGTACAGGGTACTGAAAAACTGTTTTTT
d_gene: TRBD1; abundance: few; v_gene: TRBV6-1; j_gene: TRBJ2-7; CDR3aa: CASSEKGGGTGTTVQYF; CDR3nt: TGTGCCAGCAGTGAAAAAGGAGGGGGGACAGGGACGACCGTGCAGTACTTC
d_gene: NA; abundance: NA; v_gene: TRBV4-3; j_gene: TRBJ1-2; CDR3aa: CASSRRSGTSSGYTF; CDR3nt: TGCGCCAGCAGCCGGCGATCGGGAACGTCTTCTGGCTACACCTTC
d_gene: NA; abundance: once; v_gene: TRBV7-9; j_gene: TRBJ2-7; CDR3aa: CASSVGPVYEQYF; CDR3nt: TGTGCCAGCAGCGTCGGCCCTGTCTACGAGCAGTACTTC
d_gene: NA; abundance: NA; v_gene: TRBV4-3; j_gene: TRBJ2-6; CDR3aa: CASSQATWGGGANVLTF; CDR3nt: TGCGCCAGCAGCCAAGCCACCTGGGGAGGCGGGGCCAACGTCCTGACTTTC
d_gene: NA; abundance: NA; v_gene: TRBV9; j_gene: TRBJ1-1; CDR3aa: CASSVTGANTEAFF; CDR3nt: TGTGCCAGCAGCGTCACAGGTGCGAACACTGAAGCTTTCTTT
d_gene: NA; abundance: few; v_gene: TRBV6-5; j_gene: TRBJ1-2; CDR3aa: CASSERGYTF; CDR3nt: TGTGCCAGCAGTGAGAGGGGCTACACCTTC
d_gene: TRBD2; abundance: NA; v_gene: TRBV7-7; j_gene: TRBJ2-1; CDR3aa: CASSLGTSGVNEQFF; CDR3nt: TGTGCTAGCAGCTTGGGGACTAGCGGGGTAAATGAGCAGTTCTTC
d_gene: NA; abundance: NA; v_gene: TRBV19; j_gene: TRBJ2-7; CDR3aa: CASSPMAASYEQYF; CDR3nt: TGTGCCAGTAGTCCGATGGCAGCTTCCTACGAGCAGTACTTC
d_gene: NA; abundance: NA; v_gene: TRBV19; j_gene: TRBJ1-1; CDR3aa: CASSRRASTEAFF; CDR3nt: TGTGCCAGTAGTAGGCGGGCGTCCACTGAAGCTTTCTTT
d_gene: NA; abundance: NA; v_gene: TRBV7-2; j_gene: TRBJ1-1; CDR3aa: CASSLGSSGNTEAFF; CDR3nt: TGTGCCAGCAGCTTAGGGAGTAGTGGGAACACTGAAGCTTTCTTT
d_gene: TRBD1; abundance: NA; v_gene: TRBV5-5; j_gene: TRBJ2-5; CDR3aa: CASSLTGQGIGETQYF; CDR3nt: TGTGCCAGCAGCTTGACGGGACAGGGAATCGGAGAGACCCAGTACTTC
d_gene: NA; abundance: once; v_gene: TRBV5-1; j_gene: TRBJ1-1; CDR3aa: CASSLDGDRVNTEAFF; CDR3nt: TGCGCCAGCAGCTTGGATGGCGACCGAGTGAACACTGAAGCTTTCTTT
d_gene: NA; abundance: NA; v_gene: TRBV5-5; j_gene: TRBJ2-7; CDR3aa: CASSSGIGEQYF; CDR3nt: TGTGCCAGCAGTTCAGGGATCGGCGAGCAGTACTTC
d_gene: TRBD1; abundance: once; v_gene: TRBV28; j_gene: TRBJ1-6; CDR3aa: CASISGQGVGNSPLHF; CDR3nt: TGTGCCAGCATTTCGGGACAGGGAGTGGGTAATTCACCCCTCCACTTT
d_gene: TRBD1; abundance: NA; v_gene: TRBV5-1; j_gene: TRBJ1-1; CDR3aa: CASSFRGLGTEAFF; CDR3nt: TGCGCCAGCAGCTTCAGGGGGCTGGGGACTGAAGCTTTCTTT
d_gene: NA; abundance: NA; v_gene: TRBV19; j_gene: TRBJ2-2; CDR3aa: CASRKQGNTGELFF; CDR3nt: TGTGCCAGTAGGAAACAGGGGAACACCGGGGAGCTGTTTTTT
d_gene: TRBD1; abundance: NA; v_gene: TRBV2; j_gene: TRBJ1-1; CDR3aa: CASIPGTVVEAFF; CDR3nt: TGTGCCAGCATCCCCGGGACAGTTGTTGAAGCTTTCTTT
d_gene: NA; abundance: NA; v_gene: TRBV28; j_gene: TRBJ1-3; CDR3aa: CASSSGRLSGNTIYF; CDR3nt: TGTGCCAGCAGTTCCGGCCGGCTCTCTGGAAACACCATATATTTT
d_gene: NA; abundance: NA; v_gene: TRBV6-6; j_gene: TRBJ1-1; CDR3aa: CASSLRITEAFF; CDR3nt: TGTGCCAGCAGCCTGCGGATCACTGAAGCTTTCTTT
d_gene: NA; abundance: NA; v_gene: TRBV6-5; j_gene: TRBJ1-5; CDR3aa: CASSRDIYSNQPQHF; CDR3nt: TGTGCCAGCAGCCGGGACATTTATAGCAATCAGCCCCAGCATTTT
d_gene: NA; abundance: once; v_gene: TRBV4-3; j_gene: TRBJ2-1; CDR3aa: CASSQDRGSYNEQFF; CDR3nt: TGCGCCAGCAGCCAAGATCGCGGCTCCTACAATGAGCAGTTCTTC
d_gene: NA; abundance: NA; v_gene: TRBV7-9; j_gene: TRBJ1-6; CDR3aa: CASSLVPMNSPLHF; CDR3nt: TGTGCCAGCAGCTTAGTACCCATGAATTCACCCCTCCACTTT
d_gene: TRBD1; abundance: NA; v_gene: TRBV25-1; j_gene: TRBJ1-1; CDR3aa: CASSLQGDTEAFF; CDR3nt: TGTGCCAGCAGTCTTCAGGGGGACACTGAAGCTTTCTTT
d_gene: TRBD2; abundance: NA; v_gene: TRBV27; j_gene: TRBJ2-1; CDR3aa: CASSTIAGGAYNEQFF; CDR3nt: TGTGCCAGCAGTACAATAGCGGGGGGCGCCTACAATGAGCAGTTCTTC
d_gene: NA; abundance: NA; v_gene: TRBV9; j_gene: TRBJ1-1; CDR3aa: CASSVMGDTEAFF; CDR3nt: TGTGCCAGCAGCGTTATGGGGGACACTGAAGCTTTCTTT
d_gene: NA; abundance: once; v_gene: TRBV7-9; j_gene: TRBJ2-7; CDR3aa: CASSLEPGSYEQYF; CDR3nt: TGTGCCAGCAGCTTAGAACCGGGCTCCTACGAGCAGTACTTC
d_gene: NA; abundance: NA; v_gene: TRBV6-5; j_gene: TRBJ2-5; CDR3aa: CASSYSAVKETQYF; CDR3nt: TGTGCCAGCAGTTACTCTGCAGTGAAAGAGACCCAGTACTTC
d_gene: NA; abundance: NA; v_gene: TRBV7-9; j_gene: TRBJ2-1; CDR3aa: CASDRPRAATYNEQFF; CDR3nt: TGTGCCAGCGACCGACCCAGGGCGGCCACCTACAATGAGCAGTTCTTC
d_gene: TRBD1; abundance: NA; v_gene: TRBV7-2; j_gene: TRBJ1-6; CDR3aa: CASSSGQGSSPLHF; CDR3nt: TGTGCCAGCAGCTCCGGACAGGGGTCTTCACCCCTCCACTTT
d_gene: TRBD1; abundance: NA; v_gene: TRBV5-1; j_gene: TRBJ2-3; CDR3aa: CASSANRGPPDTQYF; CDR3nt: TGCGCCAGCAGCGCTAACAGGGGGCCTCCAGATACGCAGTATTTT
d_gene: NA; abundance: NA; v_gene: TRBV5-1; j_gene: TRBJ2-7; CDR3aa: CASSLAQATLLYEQYF; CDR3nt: TGCGCCAGCAGCTTGGCCCAGGCCACCCTTCTCTACGAGCAGTACTTC
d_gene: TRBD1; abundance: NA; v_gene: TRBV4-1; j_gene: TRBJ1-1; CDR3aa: CASSQPGGDSDIVNTEAFF; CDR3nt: TGCGCCAGCAGCCAACCGGGGGGGGACAGCGACATTGTGAACACTGAAGCTTTCTTT
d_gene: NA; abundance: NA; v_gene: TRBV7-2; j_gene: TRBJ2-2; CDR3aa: CASSPRNTGELFF; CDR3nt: TGTGCCAGCAGCCCACGGAACACCGGGGAGCTGTTTTTT
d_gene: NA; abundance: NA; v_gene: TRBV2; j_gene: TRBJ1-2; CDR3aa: CASSEGGGGNGYTF; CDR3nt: TGTGCCAGCAGTGAAGGAGGGGGAGGGAATGGCTACACCTTC
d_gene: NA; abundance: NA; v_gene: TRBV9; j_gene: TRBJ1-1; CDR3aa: CASSPWSGGENTEAFF; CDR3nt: TGTGCCAGCAGCCCGTGGAGCGGTGGGGAGAACACTGAAGCTTTCTTT